Each of the 5 T cell receptor beta chains below was sequenced from the same sample in a study of cytomegalovirus exposure and HLA in healthy donors. The PCR contained 60 Vbeta and 13 Jbeta primers. Repertoires were generated with immunoSEQ multiplex PCR, while TCRdb's copy carries only in-frame clones and drops some. Of approximately 200,000 clones in the sample, 70% to 75% were seen once. Sample: PBMCs. The receptors derive from a man aged 30 to 45 in good health and CMV-seropositive.

The V and J genes are TRBV2 and TRBJ1-4; 9 bases are a match to TRBD1. The CDR3 contains 15 residues. V was pared by 3 bases and J by 7 bases, with 6 bases of the junction left unmatched. Germline values: CDR1 SNHLY, CDR2 FYNNEI. The DNA of the CDR3 is TGTGCCAGCAGTGAGAACAGGGGGCATACTGAAAAACTGTTTTTT. This sequence encodes CASSENRGHTEKLFF.

The rearrangement uses TRBV2 and TRBJ1-6; 8 bases are shared with TRBD1. This CDR3 contains 13 residues. Germline CDR1 reads SNHLY; CDR2 reads FYNNEI. V shed 7 bases and J 10 bases; nucleotides not matched to a gene: 6. CDR3 region: CASKDRGESPLHF. As DNA, the CDR3 is TGTGCCAGCAAAGACAGGGGCGAGTCACCCCTCCACTTT.

This clone has only a few counts. This chain uses TRBV7-9 with TRBJ2-5; D is ambiguous. Germline assignment: CDR1 SEHNR and CDR2 FQNEAQ (reference sequence). Trimming left V 5 bases short and J 5 bases short, with 15 bases between. The CDR3 sequence is 14 residues long. The CDR3 region is CASSTLQRRETQYF. The CDR3 DNA follows: TGTGCCAGCAGCACGTTACAAAGGCGGGAGACCCAGTACTTC.

The rearrangement links TRBV7-2 to TRBJ2-6, with 7 positions matching TRBD2. The CDR3 contains 17 residues. J lost 2 bases, V lost 5 bases, and 9 bases had no gene match. Germline CDR1 SGHTA, CDR2 FQGNSA. DNA of the CDR3: TGTGCCAGCAGCCAGGTGGGGGGAGGGACTGGGGCCAACGTCCTGACTTTC. Translation gives CASSQVGGGTGANVLTF.

J is TRBJ2-5 and V is TRBV5-6; TRBD2 matches at 8 bases. Germline V gives CDR1 SGHDT, CDR2 YYEEEE. The CDR3 has 15 residues. V lost 0 bases and J lost 3; bases outside the gene matches: 4. The DNA for the CDR3 is TGTGCCAGCAGCTTGGCTATACTAGCGGAAGAGACCCAGTACTTC. Translation: CASSLAILAEETQYF.